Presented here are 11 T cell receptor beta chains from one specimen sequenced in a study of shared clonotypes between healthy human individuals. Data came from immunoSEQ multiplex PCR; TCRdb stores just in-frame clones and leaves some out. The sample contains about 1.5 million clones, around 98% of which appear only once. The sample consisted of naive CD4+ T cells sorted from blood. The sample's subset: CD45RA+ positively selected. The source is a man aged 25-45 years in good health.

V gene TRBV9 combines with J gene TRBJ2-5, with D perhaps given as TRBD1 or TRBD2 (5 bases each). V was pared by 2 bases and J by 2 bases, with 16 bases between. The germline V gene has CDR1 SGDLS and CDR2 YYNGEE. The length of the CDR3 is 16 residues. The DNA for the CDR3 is TGTGCCAGCAGCGTCCTTTCTAGAGGGGATCAAGAGACCCAGTACTTC. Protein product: CASSVLSRGDQETQYF.

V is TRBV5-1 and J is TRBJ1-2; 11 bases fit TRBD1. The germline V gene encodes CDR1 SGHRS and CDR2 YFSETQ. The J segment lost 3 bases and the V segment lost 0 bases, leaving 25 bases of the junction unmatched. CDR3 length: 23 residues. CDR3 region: CASSLALGQGAVVRSGTDYGYTF. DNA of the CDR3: TGCGCCAGCAGCTTGGCCCTTGGACAGGGGGCAGTCGTGAGGAGCGGTACTGACTATGGCTACACCTTC.

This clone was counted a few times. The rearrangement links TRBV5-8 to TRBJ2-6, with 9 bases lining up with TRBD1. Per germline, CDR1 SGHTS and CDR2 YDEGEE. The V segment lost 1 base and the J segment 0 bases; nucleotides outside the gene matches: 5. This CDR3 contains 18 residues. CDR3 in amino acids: CASSLLGQGHSGANVLTF. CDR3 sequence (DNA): TGTGCCAGCAGCTTGCTGGGACAGGGTCACTCTGGGGCCAACGTCCTGACTTTC. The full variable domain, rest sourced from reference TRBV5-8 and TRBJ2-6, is EAGVTQSPTHLIKTRGQQATLRCSPISGHTSVYWYQQALGLGLQFLLWYDEGEERNRGNFPPRFSGRQFPNYSSELNVNALELEDSALYLCASSLLGQGHSGANVLTFGAGSRLTVL.

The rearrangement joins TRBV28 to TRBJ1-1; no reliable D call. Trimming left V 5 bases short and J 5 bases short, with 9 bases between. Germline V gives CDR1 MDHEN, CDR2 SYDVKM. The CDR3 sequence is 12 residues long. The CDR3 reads CASSTHWTEAFF. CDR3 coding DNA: TGTGCCAGCAGTACCCATTGGACTGAAGCTTTCTTT.

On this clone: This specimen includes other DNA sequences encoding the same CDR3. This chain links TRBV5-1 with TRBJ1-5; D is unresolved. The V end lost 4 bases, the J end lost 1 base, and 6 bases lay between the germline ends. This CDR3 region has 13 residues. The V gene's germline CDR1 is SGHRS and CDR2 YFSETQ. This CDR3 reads CASSEGSNQPQHF. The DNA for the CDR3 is TGCGCCAGCAGCGAGGGAAGCAATCAGCCCCAGCATTTT.

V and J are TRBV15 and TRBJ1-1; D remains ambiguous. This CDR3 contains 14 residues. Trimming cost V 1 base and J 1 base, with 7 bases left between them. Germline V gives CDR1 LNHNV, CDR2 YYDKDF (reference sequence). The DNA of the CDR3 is TGTGCCACCAGCAGAGTCGGAAAGAACACTGAAGCTTTCTTT. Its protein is CATSRVGKNTEAFF. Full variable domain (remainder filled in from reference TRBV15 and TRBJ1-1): DAMVIQNPRYQVTQFGKPVTLSCSQTLNHNVMYWYQQKSSQAPKLLFHYYDKDFNNEADTPDNFQSRRPNTSFCFLDIRSPGLGDTAMYLCATSRVGKNTEAFFGQGTRLTVV.

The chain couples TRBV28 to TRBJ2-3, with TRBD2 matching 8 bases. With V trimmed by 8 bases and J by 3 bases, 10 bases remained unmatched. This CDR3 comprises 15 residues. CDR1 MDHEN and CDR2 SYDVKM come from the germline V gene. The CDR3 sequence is CASAITSGNTDTQYF. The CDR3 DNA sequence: TGTGCCAGCGCAATCACTAGCGGCAATACAGATACGCAGTATTTT. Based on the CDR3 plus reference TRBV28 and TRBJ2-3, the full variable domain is DVKVTQSSRYLVKRTGEKVFLECVQDMDHENMFWYRQDPGLGLRLIYFSYDVKMKEKGDIPEGYSVSREKKERFSLILESASTNQTSMYLCASAITSGNTDTQYFGPGTRLTVL.

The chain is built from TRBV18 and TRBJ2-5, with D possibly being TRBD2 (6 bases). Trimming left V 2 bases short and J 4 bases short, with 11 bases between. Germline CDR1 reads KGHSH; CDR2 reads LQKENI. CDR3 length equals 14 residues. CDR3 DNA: TGTGCCAGCTCACCATACACCGGGGGAGAGACCCAGTACTTC. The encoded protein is CASSPYTGGETQYF.

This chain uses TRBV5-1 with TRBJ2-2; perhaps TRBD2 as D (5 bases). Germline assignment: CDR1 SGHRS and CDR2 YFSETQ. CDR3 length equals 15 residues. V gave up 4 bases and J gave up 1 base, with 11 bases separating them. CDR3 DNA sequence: TGCGCCAGCAGCCGGGAACACTTGAACACCGGGGAGCTGTTTTTT. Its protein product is CASSREHLNTGELFF.

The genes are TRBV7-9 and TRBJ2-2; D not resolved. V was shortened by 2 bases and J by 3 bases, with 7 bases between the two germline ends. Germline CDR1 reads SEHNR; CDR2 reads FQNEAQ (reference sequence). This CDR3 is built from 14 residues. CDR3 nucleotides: TGTGCCAGCAGCTTAAATTTGGACACCGGGGAGCTGTTTTTT. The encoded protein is CASSLNLDTGELFF.

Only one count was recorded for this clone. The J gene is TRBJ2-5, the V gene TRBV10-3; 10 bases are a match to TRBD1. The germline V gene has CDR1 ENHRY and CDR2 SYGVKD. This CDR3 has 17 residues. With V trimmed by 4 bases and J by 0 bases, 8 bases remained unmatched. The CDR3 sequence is CAISGRQGAEYQETQYF. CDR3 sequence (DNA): TGTGCCATCAGTGGCAGACAGGGGGCCGAGTACCAAGAGACCCAGTACTTC.